This T cell receptor (beta chain) is from a study of Graves' ophthalmopathy and Graves' hyperthyroidism. Whole-study results and caveats: The authors also found most expanded thyroid clonotypes above 0.001 frequency in blood. Discrimination between ophthalmopathy and stable hyperthyroidism by a 13-signature model showed roughly 85% sensitivity and more than 65% specificity.

Recruitment covered hyperthyroidism patients aged 18 to 65 whose new diagnosis was of under 2 months' duration. Thyroid ultrasound, orbital computed tomography, TRAb, serum thyroxine and clinical symptoms formed the basis of diagnosis. The CDR3 runs to 13 residues. With V trimmed by 3 bases and J by 5 bases, 6 bases remained unmatched. CDR1 is GTSNPN, CDR2 SVGIG, per germline (reference sequence). This clonotype was detected many times. Antigen: not known. The sequenced template was RNA, covering the TCR beta CDR3 region. Following a first-round RT-PCR that used HTBI primers, a second-round multiplex PCR was carried out. TCRdb passed the multiplex PCR reads through MiXCR, listing each CDR3 protein once. This sample has some 370,000 distinct CDR3 sequences, with about a sixth found just once.

The chain has TRBV30 and TRBJ2-7; TRBD2 matches at 8 bases. The clonotype was recovered from an adult woman with stable Graves' hyperthyroidism. Material: peripheral blood. The CDR3 reads CAWSGRAFNEQYF. CDR3 sequence (DNA): TGTGCCTGGAGCGGGAGGGCCTTCAACGAGCAGTACTTC.